These 21 T cell receptor beta chains share one sample of origin, sequenced in a study of cytomegalovirus exposure and HLA in healthy donors. Amplification used 60 Vbeta primers and 13 Jbeta primers. The protocol was immunoSEQ multiplex PCR, while the TCRdb copy is restricted to in-frame clones and leaves out a portion. Found here are about 82,000 clones, approximately 64% of them singletons; the top ten hold 20% to 25%. Sequenced sample: PBMCs. The receptor set was obtained from a woman aged 45-65 years in good health and CMV-seropositive.

The J gene is TRBJ2-1, the V gene TRBV2; 14 bases are a match to TRBD2. The length of the CDR3 is 14 residues. Germline values: CDR1 SNHLY, CDR2 FYNNEI. V lost 11 bases, J lost 7 bases, and 7 bases stayed unmatched. CDR3 coding DNA: TGTGCCGCTGGCGGGACTAGCGGGGGAAATGAGCAGTTCTTC. This sequence encodes CAAGGTSGGNEQFF. Variable domain in full (rest from reference TRBV2 and TRBJ2-1): EPEVTQTPSHQVTQMGQEVILRCVPISNHLYFYWYRQILGQKVEFLVSFYNNEISEKSEIFDDQFSVERPDGSNFTLKIRSTKLEDSAMYFCAAGGTSGGNEQFFGPGTRLTVL.

J is TRBJ1-1 and V is TRBV19, with 9 nucleotides matching TRBD1. This CDR3 has 14 residues. The J segment lost 4 bases and the V segment lost 7 bases, leaving 7 bases of the junction unmatched. Looked up from germline, CDR1 is LNHDA and CDR2 is SQIVND (reference sequence). CDR3 DNA sequence: TGTGCCAGTATTTATGGGACAGGGAGCACTGAAGCTTTCTTT. Its translation is CASIYGTGSTEAFF.

The rearrangement joins TRBV30 to TRBJ2-7; D not certain. The germline V and J ends were trimmed by 4 bases and 0 bases, with 4 bases remaining between them. The germline gives CDR1 GTSNPN, CDR2 SVGIG (reference sequence). The CDR3 length is 11 residues. The CDR3 reads CAWTSSYEQYF. The DNA for the CDR3 is TGTGCCTGGACTAGCTCCTACGAGCAGTACTTC.

The chain employs TRBV2 and TRBJ2-3; TRBD2 matches at 10 bases. Germline V gives CDR1 SNHLY, CDR2 FYNNEI. The CDR3 contains 17 residues. The junction had 13 bases not matched to a gene; V was cut back by 10 bases and J by 0 bases. This CDR3 reads CATAEDSGGPSTDTQYF. DNA of the CDR3: TGTGCCACCGCCGAGGATAGCGGGGGGCCTAGCACAGATACGCAGTATTTT.

This clone has a single count. The V and J genes are TRBV19 and TRBJ2-7; possible D gene TRBD2, 5 bases. Trimming cost V 8 bases and J 2 bases, with 13 bases left between them. CDR3 length equals 13 residues. CDR1 and CDR2 from the germline V gene are LNHDA and SQIVND (reference sequence). The CDR3 region has the DNA TGTGCCAGTCGGGATACTCTTGCCTACGAGCAGTACTTC. It translates to CASRDTLAYEQYF.

The sample holds a few counts of this clone. The J gene is TRBJ1-6, the V gene TRBV5-1, with D uncertain. The CDR3 sequence is 15 residues long. Trimming left V 4 bases short and J 5 bases short, with 13 bases between. Per the germline V gene, CDR1 is SGHRS and CDR2 is YFSETQ. CDR3 bases: TGCGCCAGCAGCCGTATCGAGGGTGATAATTCACCCCTCCACTTT. It specifies CASSRIEGDNSPLHF.

This clone was counted a few times. The chain combines TRBV29-1 with TRBJ1-1; maybe TRBD1 (6 bases). The CDR3 length is 12 residues. The germline V gene has CDR1 SQVTM and CDR2 ANQGSEA. V lost 6 bases and J lost 8, with 16 bases in between. CDR3 region: CSVNEGGTEAFF. The CDR3, as DNA: TGCAGCGTCAATGAGGGGGGGACAGAAGCTTTCTTT.

The rearrangement joins TRBV27 to TRBJ2-1, with 10 bases aligning to TRBD1. V was clipped by 3 bases and J by 5 bases; unmatched bases: 7. Germline values: CDR1 MNHEY, CDR2 SMNVEV (reference sequence). This CDR3 comprises 16 residues. The CDR3 sequence: CASSFSTGTGDNEQFF. The CDR3 DNA is TGTGCCAGCAGTTTTTCAACCGGGACAGGGGACAATGAGCAGTTCTTC.

The chain is built from TRBV7-2 and TRBJ2-3; D call uncertain. Germline V gene sequence: CDR1 SGHTA, CDR2 FQGNSA. The germline V and J ends were trimmed by 5 bases and 4 bases, with 19 bases remaining between them. The CDR3 has 16 residues. DNA for the CDR3: TGTGCCAGCAGCCCGAAAATTCCTCCTACCTCAGATACGCAGTATTTT. This encodes CASSPKIPPTSDTQYF.

The chain carries TRBV7-2 and TRBJ2-3; possibly TRBD2 for D (5 bases). Trimming took 7 bases from V and 8 from J, leaving 13 bases between them. The CDR3 spans 12 residues. Germline lookup yields CDR1 SGHTA and CDR2 FQGNSA. For the CDR3, the DNA is TGTGCCAGCACCCTCGGGGAAATTACGCAGTATTTT. It yields the protein CASTLGEITQYF. Full variable domain (remainder filled in from reference TRBV7-2 and TRBJ2-3): GAGVSQSPSNKVTEKGKDVELRCDPISGHTALYWYRQSLGQGLEFLIYFQGNSAPDKSGLPSDRFSAERTGGSVSTLTIQRTQQEDSAVYLCASTLGEITQYFGPGTRLTVL.

The rearrangement uses TRBV5-1 and TRBJ1-3; 11 bases line up with TRBD1. The V and J ends lost 3 bases and 4 bases, in that order; junction bases with no gene match: 3. CDR3 length: 15 residues. Germline loops: CDR1 SGHRS, CDR2 YFSETQ. The CDR3 loop reads CASSWGTGGGNTIYF. The CDR3 DNA is TGCGCCAGCAGCTGGGGGACAGGGGGAGGAAACACCATATATTTT.

The chain uses TRBV4-1 and TRBJ2-7, with 9 bases fitting TRBD2. The germline gives CDR1 MGHRA, CDR2 YSYEKL. This CDR3 region has 14 residues. V lost 0 bases and J lost 6; bases outside the gene matches: 3. Here the CDR3 reads CASSQDKLAGEQYF. The CDR3 DNA reads as TGCGCCAGCAGCCAAGATAAACTAGCGGGCGAGCAGTACTTC.

The rearrangement uses TRBV10-3 and TRBJ1-2; tentative D call: TRBD1 (5 bases). This CDR3 contains 16 residues. The V end lost 0 bases, the J end lost 8 bases, and 19 bases lay between the germline ends. Germline CDR1 is ENHRY and CDR2 is SYGVKD. For the CDR3, the DNA is TGTGCCATCAGTGAGTCAAGGGGCGCCCCGTCCGACGGCTACACCTTC. It is translated as CAISESRGAPSDGYTF.

The V call is TRBV28, the J call TRBJ1-2; 7 nucleotides match TRBD1. The V segment lost 4 bases and the J segment 2 bases; nucleotides outside the gene matches: 7. Germline assignment: CDR1 MDHEN and CDR2 SYDVKM. The CDR3 consists of 15 residues. CDR3 loop: CASSSSGTENYGYTF. In DNA form, the CDR3 reads TGTGCCAGCAGTTCATCCGGGACAGAGAACTATGGCTACACCTTC.

The V call is TRBV7-7, the J call TRBJ1-2, with D possibly TRBD1 on 5 matching bases. V lost 2 bases, J lost 8 bases, and 6 bases lay in between. This CDR3 is built from 11 residues. Germline V gene data show CDR1 as SSHAT and CDR2 as FNYEAQ (reference sequence). The CDR3 nucleotides are TGTGCCAGCAGCTTACGGGGGGGCTACACCTTC. It encodes CASSLRGGYTF.

The CDR3 loop reads CASSQQRGNSYEQYF. The CDR3 nucleotides are TGTGCCAGCAGCCAACAGCGGGGGAACTCCTACGAGCAGTACTTC. V gene TRBV5-4 combines with J gene TRBJ2-7, with TRBD2 matching 8 bases. The CDR3 covers 15 residues. With 4 bases clipped from V and 0 bases from J, the junction kept 6 bases outside the gene matches. Germline-derived CDR1 and CDR2 are SGHNT and YYREEE (reference sequence).

This clone was counted between two and nine times. This chain connects TRBV5-6 to TRBJ2-7; 7 bases match TRBD2. The germline V gene has CDR1 SGHDT and CDR2 YYEEEE. V was pared by 2 bases and J by 1 base, with 0 bases of the junction left unmatched. There are 13 residues in the CDR3. Written as DNA, the CDR3 is TGTGCCAGCAGCTTCGGGGGGTCCTACGAGCAGTACTTC. Translating it yields CASSFGGSYEQYF.

The chain has TRBV4-3 and TRBJ1-3; D is undetermined. Trimming took off 0 bases at V and 0 bases at J, with 9 bases between the two ends. In germline, CDR1 is LGHNA, CDR2 YSLEER. There are 16 residues in the CDR3. Here the CDR3 reads CASSQDWGVSGNTIYF. Written as DNA, the CDR3 is TGCGCCAGCAGCCAAGATTGGGGAGTCTCTGGAAACACCATATATTTT.

The gene calls are TRBV28 and TRBJ1-2; 7 bases align to TRBD1. Germline CDR1 reads MDHEN; CDR2 reads SYDVKM. V was clipped by 4 bases and J by 2 bases; unmatched bases: 10. The CDR3 spans 16 residues. The CDR3 sequence is CASSSPQGSANYGYTF. CDR3 DNA sequence: TGTGCCAGCAGTTCGCCACAGGGGTCGGCCAACTATGGCTACACCTTC.

The chain has TRBV30 and TRBJ2-3; D gene unclear. Germline assignment: CDR1 GTSNPN and CDR2 SVGIG (reference sequence). The CDR3 spans 17 residues. Between the trimmed V and J ends, which lost 1 base and 2 bases, there was a span of 19 bases. The CDR3 loop reads CAWSDFLVSANTDTQYF. The CDR3 nucleotides are TGTGCCTGGAGTGACTTTCTGGTGTCAGCGAACACAGATACGCAGTATTTT.

The chain links TRBV30 to TRBJ2-1; maybe TRBD2 (6 bases). The CDR3 is made up of 13 amino acids. V shed 4 bases and J shed 6 bases, with 13 bases lying between them. Germline CDR1 is GTSNPN and CDR2 is SVGIG (reference sequence). CDR3 sequence reads: CAWTSGLSNEQFF. CDR3 bases: TGTGCCTGGACCTCGGGACTTTCCAATGAGCAGTTCTTC.